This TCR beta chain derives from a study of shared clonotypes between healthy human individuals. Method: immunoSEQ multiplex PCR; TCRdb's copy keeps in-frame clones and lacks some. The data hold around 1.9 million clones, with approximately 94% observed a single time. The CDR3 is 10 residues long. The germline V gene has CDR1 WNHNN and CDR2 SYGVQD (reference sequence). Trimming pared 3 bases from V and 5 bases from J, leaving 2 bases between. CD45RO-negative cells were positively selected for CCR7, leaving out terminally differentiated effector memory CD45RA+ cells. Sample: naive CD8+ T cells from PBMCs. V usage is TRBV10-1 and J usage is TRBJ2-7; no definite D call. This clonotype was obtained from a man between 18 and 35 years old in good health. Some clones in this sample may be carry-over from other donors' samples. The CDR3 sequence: CASSEHEQYF. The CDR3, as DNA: TGCGCCAGCAGTGAACACGAGCAGTACTTC.